The following is a T cell receptor (beta chain) sequence with its context. The table lists this clonotype with a few counts. This clone's antigen is unknown. The input lacks base qualities; no much larger clone sits a single base away. Receptors were amplified or captured by 5' RACE. Sequenced using an Illumina HiSeq 2000. Template switching added a universal primer binding site, and the final cDNA carried a unique molecular identifier that allowed TCR cDNA molecules to be counted accurately. First-strand cDNA for TCR alpha and beta chains was synthesized from specific primers in the conserved constant-segment region. To control for contamination, each cDNA library was double barcoded with a SMART-Mk sample barcode plus Illumina barcodes. TruSeq adapter sequences, together with Illumina sample barcodes, were added in two successive PCR steps. The TCR alpha and beta cDNA libraries were sequenced on the Illumina HiSeq platform using custom primers. The source study handled its data this way. Unique molecular identifiers were extracted from raw reads with MiGEC, and CDR3 positions were determined with MiXCR. For each individual, recombination models were inferred using an EM algorithm with the repgenHMM and IGoR tools. Shared clonotypes were analyzed with the tcR package in R, and sharing was normalized by the product of cloneset sizes. To study raw recombination without the effects of thymic and clonal selection, out-of-frame nonproductive sequences were analyzed. TCRdb reran the public reads through fastp at Q25 and MiXCR, keeping productive beta chains. Entries that share a CDR3 protein sequence are merged under the most common genes and DNA. What appears here as the V and J calls and clone size reflects TCRdb's work, not the paper's. This sample is represented by 1.5 million to 2 million distinct CDR3 sequences; 32% of them were singletons. Under 0.35% of the sample comes from the top ten.

All donors were healthy Caucasians. These data come from a study of identical twins (dated by TCRdb to the mid-2010s). Notes on the research overall: The study deep-sequenced TCR alpha and beta repertoires from monozygotic twins, unrelated adults of various ages and cord blood to test whether fetal clonotypes persist. To rule out contamination, replicate twin experiments were performed at different times with different library preparation protocols.

The research as a whole found: Abundant cord blood beta clonotypes had fewer insertions, young adult naive repertoires showed a similar but weaker trend, and memory repertoires showed no such trend. Compared with coincidental sharing between unrelated individuals, out-of-frame TCR alpha sequences shared between twins showed an excess of sequences with low generation probability. Because the same donors could not be followed over many years, the conclusions relied on cross-sectional statistical analysis. Invariant T cells such as MAIT and iNKT could partly confound zero-insertion analyses, though diverse VJ usage argued against this for most clonotypes. In monozygotic twins, recombination models systematically underestimated out-of-frame TCR alpha sharing, but the models matched the sharing seen between unrelated individuals. The excess sharing between twins in beta out-of-frame sequences was weaker because fewer shared sequences reduced the signal-to-noise ratio.

The TCR comes from a newborn girl in good health. Sample: cord blood.

The DNA is TGTGCCAGCAGCTTTACCGGGACAACCAAAAACATTCAGTACTTC. Translated, this is CASSFTGTTKNIQYF. The V and J segments used are TRBV7-2 and TRBJ2-4, and perhaps TRBD1 as D gene, on 6 matching bases. The germline V gene sets CDR1 to SGHTA and CDR2 to FQGNSA. Deletion took 3 bases off V and 2 bases off J, with a span of 11 bases between the germline ends. The CDR3 measures 15 amino acids from cysteine to phenylalanine. Just CDR3 DNA is preserved here, 45 bases in frame from base 1.